One and the same sample provided the 11 T cell receptor beta chains below, sequenced in a study of blood T cells in healthy people across ages. Combining a sample-barcoded 5' primer with a J-beta primer mix, a second PCR ran for 7 to 11 cycles. TCRdb re-analysed the 5' RACE reads in MiXCR, keeping a single row per CDR3 protein. The sample holds around 1,500,000 distinct CDR3 sequences, 42% seen once. The sample consisted of blood. The receptors shown here come from a woman aged 18-29 years in good health.

The chain uses TRBV12-3 or TRBV12-4 and TRBJ1-2; a weak D match, TRBD1 (5 bases). The CDR3 covers 12 residues. V was clipped by 0 bases and J by 11 bases, with 10 bases between them. DNA of the CDR3: TGTGCCAGCAGTTTAGCGGGACGGGGATACACCTTC. Encoded protein: CASSLAGRGYTF.

This clonotype has just a few counts. The CDR3 region has the DNA TGCAGCCCCGGGTGGGGGGCGCGAGAAAAACTGTTTTTT. It translates to CSPGWGAREKLFF. This chain joins TRBV29-1 and TRBJ1-4; perhaps TRBD1 as D (6 bases). This CDR3 has 13 amino acids. Germline V CDR1 and CDR2: SQVTM, ANQGSEA. Trimming removed 8 bases at V and 8 bases at J, with 18 bases between.

This clonotype was counted once. This chain joins TRBV3-1 and TRBJ2-1, with TRBD2 as a possible D gene (6 bases). Near its end, the DNA agrees better with TRBJ2-7, so the J call may be wrong. The CDR3 loop spans 17 amino acids. Germline lookup yields CDR1 LGHDT and CDR2 YNNKEL (reference sequence). CDR3 DNA sequence: TGTGCCAGCAGCCAAGACGCCGGGACTTACTCCTACAATGAGCAGTACTTC. It specifies CASSQDAGTYSYNEQYF.

The chain combines TRBV13 with TRBJ1-6, with D maybe TRBD1 (5 bases). V gave up 2 bases and J gave up 9 bases, with 20 bases separating them. The germline V gene has CDR1 PRHDT and CDR2 FYEKMQ (reference sequence). This CDR3 spans 17 amino acids. The CDR3 sequence is CASSLFGNQGWGSPLHF. As DNA, the CDR3 is TGTGCCAGCAGCTTATTTGGGAACCAGGGTTGGGGTTCACCCCTCCACTTT.

Many counts were recorded for this clonotype. The chain has TRBV5-1 and TRBJ2-7; D unclear. This CDR3 spans 14 amino acids. Germline CDR1 is SGHRS and CDR2 is YFSETQ. Trimming removed 0 bases from V and 2 bases from J, with 9 bases in between. The CDR3 DNA reads TGCGCCAGCAGCTTGGACTTCCCTCCCTACGAGCAGTACTTC. It codes for CASSLDFPPYEQYF.

The gene calls are TRBV5-8 and TRBJ1-3; no clear D. Germline lookup yields CDR1 SGHTS and CDR2 YDEGEE. This CDR3 spans 15 amino acids. V was trimmed by 0 bases and J by 4 bases, leaving 11 bases between them. CDR3 DNA sequence: TGTGCCAGCAGCTTGGGAGTCTTGAACGGAAACACCATATATTTT. It codes for CASSLGVLNGNTIYF.

J is TRBJ1-6 and V is TRBV7-9; tentative D call: TRBD1 (5 bases). Trimming took off 1 base at V and 10 bases at J, with 11 bases between the two ends. The CDR3 covers 14 residues. Germline loops: CDR1 SEHNR, CDR2 FQNEAQ (reference sequence). The CDR3 here is CASSLVLGDSPLHF. DNA of the CDR3: TGTGCCAGCAGCTTAGTTTTAGGGGACTCACCCCTCCACTTT.

The chain joins TRBV12-3 or TRBV12-4 to TRBJ1-4; D may be TRBD1 (6 bases). This CDR3 is 18 amino acids long. Trimming pared 4 bases from V and 2 bases from J, leaving 20 bases between. In DNA, the CDR3 is TGTGCCAGCAGTTCTTCCGGGCAGGGGAGGATGACTAATGAAAAACTGTTTTTT. As protein: CASSSSGQGRMTNEKLFF.

This chain's CDR3 is CASSLRDRGLGEQYF. CDR3 nucleotide sequence: TGTGCCAGCAGCTTACGGGACAGGGGGCTCGGGGAGCAGTACTTC. The chain carries TRBV7-9 and TRBJ2-7; TRBD1 matches at 12 bases. This CDR3 comprises 15 residues. Germline V gene data show CDR1 as SEHNR and CDR2 as FQNEAQ (reference sequence). V shed 2 bases, J shed 7 bases, and the junction held 6 bases outside the gene matches.

The chain carries TRBV7-9 and TRBJ2-1; D not resolved. Germline CDR1 is SEHNR and CDR2 is FQNEAQ (reference sequence). Trimming stripped 5 bases from V and 1 base from J, with 12 bases between. This CDR3 comprises 15 residues. CDR3 sequence: CASSARPVSYNEQFF. Here the CDR3 DNA reads TGTGCCAGCAGCGCCCGACCAGTATCCTACAATGAGCAGTTCTTC.

The chain has TRBV20-1 and TRBJ2-7; maybe TRBD1 (6 bases). The germline V gene encodes CDR1 DFQATT and CDR2 SNEGSKA (reference sequence). The CDR3 is 15 amino acids. Trimming took 0 bases from V and 0 from J, leaving 12 bases between them. This chain's CDR3 is CSARDRGPNSYEQYF. DNA of the CDR3: TGCAGTGCTAGAGACAGGGGCCCTAACTCCTACGAGCAGTACTTC.